The 5 T cell receptor beta chains presented below share a single source sample, sequenced in a study of circulating CD8 cells and anti-PD-1 response in melanoma. The QIAseq Immune Repertoire TCR panel built the libraries from about 16 ng of total RNA. TCRdb reprocessed the reads with MiXCR, giving one entry per CDR3 protein. The table lists 410 or so distinct CDR3 sequences, roughly 9% of them singletons. Four subsets defined by PD-1 and/or TIGIT were sorted from live CD3+CD8+TCRalphabeta+ cells. The source material was CD8+ T cells from PBMCs, sampled at baseline or after one month of anti-PD-1 therapy (not recorded which). These receptors all come from a human donor with melanoma.

This clonotype is categorized as large. The gene calls are TRBV27 and TRBJ2-6, with D hard to call. The V end was cut by 6 bases, the J end by 1 base, with 4 bases between. This CDR3 spans 13 amino acids. The germline CDR1 and CDR2 sequences are MNHEY and SMNVEV (reference sequence). The CDR3 sequence: CASRGSGANVLTF. The DNA of the CDR3 is TGTGCCAGCAGAGGGTCTGGGGCCAACGTCCTGACTTTC.

This clonotype is labeled as medium-sized. This rearrangement joins TRBV20-1 to TRBJ2-1, with D tentatively TRBD2 (6 bases). Germline lookup yields CDR1 DFQATT and CDR2 SNEGSKA (reference sequence). The CDR3 is 16 amino acids. V gave up 0 bases and J gave up 0 bases, with 12 bases separating them. The CDR3 DNA reads TGCAGTGCTAGAGAAGTCGGCGGGATCTCCTACAATGAGCAGTTCTTC. The encoded protein is CSAREVGGISYNEQFF.

Only a few counts were recorded for this clonotype. This may stem from a read error, because a much larger clone lies one nucleotide away. No conserved phenylalanine or tryptophan ends this CDR3, so it is likely a read error. The chain uses TRBV24-1 and TRBJ2-7, with a weak D call TRBD1 (5 bases). The germline V gene has CDR1 KGHDR and CDR2 SFDVKD. Trimming took off 4 bases at V and 7 bases at J, with 13 bases between the two ends. The CDR3 has 13 amino acids. The chain's CDR3 is CATSDSRVEEQYL. The CDR3 coding sequence is TGTGCCACCAGTGACAGCAGGGTAGAAGAGCAGTACCTC.

This clonotype is large (0.1 to 1%). V is TRBV2 and J is TRBJ2-5, with TRBD1 matching over 10 bases. Germline V gene data show CDR1 as SNHLY and CDR2 as FYNNEI. There are 15 residues in the CDR3. J was trimmed by 5 bases and V by 6 bases; bases with no gene match: 9. The CDR3: CASRDRGRAIETQYF. The CDR3 nucleotides are TGTGCCAGCAGAGACAGGGGGCGCGCTATTGAGACCCAGTACTTC.

Sample share makes this clonotype large (0.1 to 1%). This rearrangement joins TRBV6-5 to TRBJ1-1; TRBD1 might be the D (5 bases). V lost 2 bases and J lost 10, with 17 bases in between. CDR1 and CDR2 from the germline V gene are MNHEY and SVGAGI. The CDR3 extends over 14 amino acids. The DNA for the CDR3 is TGTGCCAGCAGTTACGGGGGTAAGGCCGTTGGAGCTTTCTTT. It yields the protein CASSYGGKAVGAFF.